The 17 T cell receptor beta chains given below trace back to one sample, sequenced in a study of radiation and T cells in renal cell carcinoma (dated by TCRdb to 2018 to 2021). The method behind the library was the immunoSEQ multiplex PCR assay. TCRdb's version of the immuneACCESS table is confined to in-frame rearrangements and falls short of the full clone set. An unresolved V gene accounts for under half of the shortfall where checked; the remainder is of unknown origin. The table for this sample lists tens of thousands of clones; roughly 78% of them were counted only once. The ten largest clones capture about 30% of the sample. The sample's time point label, decoded: blood 2 weeks post-SBRT. The label giving this sample's treatment or condition can be read as: 15 Gy SBRT to primary tumor, nephrectomy 4 weeks later. The sequencing here drew on blood, taken from a patient whose treatment included radiotherapy and nephrectomy. The receptor source for this set is a woman between 65 and 79 years old with renal cell carcinoma.

This chain joins TRBV2 and TRBJ1-2; D is uncertain. Per germline, CDR1 SNHLY and CDR2 FYNNEI. The CDR3 is 14 residues long. V gave up 3 bases and J gave up 4 bases, with 12 bases separating them. CDR3 in amino acids: CASSDVLGSYGYTF. The CDR3 coding sequence is TGTGCCAGCAGTGATGTCCTGGGATCCTATGGCTACACCTTC.

This clone was detected a few times. The V and J genes are TRBV19 and TRBJ1-6, with a possible D match to TRBD1 (5 bases). This CDR3 has 13 residues. V was shortened by 8 bases and J by 7 bases, with 12 bases between the two germline ends. From germline, CDR1 is LNHDA and CDR2 SQIVND (reference sequence). The CDR3 loop reads CASGADINSPLHF. DNA for the CDR3: TGTGCCAGTGGCGCGGACATAAATTCACCCCTCCACTTT.

This clone has only one observation. V gene TRBV5-1 combines with J gene TRBJ2-2, with 9 bases fitting TRBD2. With 5 bases clipped from V and 4 bases from J, the junction kept 9 bases outside the gene matches. From germline, CDR1 is SGHRS and CDR2 YFSETQ. The CDR3 extends over 16 amino acids. The CDR3: CASSWGGTSFTGELFF. DNA of the CDR3: TGCGCCAGCAGTTGGGGAGGGACTAGCTTCACCGGGGAGCTGTTTTTT.

The chain has TRBV7-9 and TRBJ2-1, with 9 bases that match TRBD1. The CDR3 runs to 15 residues. Germline CDR1 is SEHNR and CDR2 is FQNEAQ (reference sequence). V lost 5 bases and J lost 5; bases outside the gene matches: 7. CDR3 DNA sequence: TGTGCCAGCAGCGGAACAGGGGGCAGGAACAATGAGCAGTTCTTC. Translation gives CASSGTGGRNNEQFF.

The rearrangement joins TRBV5-4 to TRBJ2-3, with TRBD2 as a possible D gene (6 bases). CDR1 is SGHNT, CDR2 YYREEE, per germline (reference sequence). V was clipped by 1 base and J by 0 bases, with 12 bases between them. This CDR3 comprises 16 residues. CDR3 in amino acids: CASSLKAGQSTDTQYF. The CDR3 DNA follows: TGTGCCAGCAGCTTGAAGGCGGGGCAGAGCACAGATACGCAGTATTTT.

The chain couples TRBV6-1 to TRBJ2-1; TRBD1 or TRBD2 may be the D gene (5 bases each). Trimming removed 7 bases at V and 7 bases at J, with 20 bases between. This CDR3 is built from 15 residues. CDR1 and CDR2 (germline): MNHNS, SASEGT. CDR3 amino acids: CASNSGTAVRNEQFF. CDR3 in DNA: TGTGCCAGCAATTCGGGGACCGCGGTTCGGAATGAGCAGTTCTTC.

The table lists this clone with a count of one. Distinct nucleotide sequences in the sample also encode this CDR3. The chain uses TRBV10-3 and TRBJ2-7; a possible D gene is TRBD1 (6 bases). Germline V gene lookup returns CDR1 ENHRY and CDR2 SYGVKD. This CDR3 spans 15 amino acids. V was cut by 2 bases and J by 3 bases, with 14 bases left in between. The CDR3, as DNA: TGTGCCATCAGTGAGCGGACAGCGAGCAGCTACGAGCAGTACTTC. Protein product: CAISERTASSYEQYF.

The J gene is TRBJ1-6, the V gene TRBV6-1, with 8 bases that match TRBD1. The CDR3 spans 16 residues. V shed 4 bases and J 5 bases; nucleotides not matched to a gene: 7. Germline-derived CDR1 and CDR2 are MNHNS and SASEGT. The CDR3 bases are TGTGCCAGCAGTGCCTTTGGACAGGGTAATAATTCACCCCTCCACTTT. Protein product: CASSAFGQGNNSPLHF.

As DNA, the CDR3 is TGCGCCAGCAGCGAACGAACCCCAGGGGGCCTAAATTCACCCCTCCACTTT. Translation: CASSERTPGGLNSPLHF. The gene calls are TRBV5-1 and TRBJ1-6, with 8 positions matching TRBD1. The CDR3 is 17 residues long. Per the germline V gene, CDR1 is SGHRS and CDR2 is YFSETQ. Unmatched junction bases numbered 13, after V lost 4 bases and J lost 7 bases.

This clone appeared a single time. The chain joins TRBV25-1 to TRBJ2-7; 10 bases agree with TRBD1. V was clipped by 7 bases and J by 5 bases; unmatched bases: 8. Per germline, CDR1 MGHDK and CDR2 SYGVNS. CDR3 length: 14 residues. CDR3 in amino acids: CASTQTGGLNEQYF. DNA of the CDR3: TGTGCCAGCACTCAGACAGGGGGCTTGAACGAGCAGTACTTC.

V is TRBV18 and J is TRBJ1-5; D may be TRBD1 (5 bases). V was clipped by 6 bases and J by 4 bases, with 25 bases between them. CDR1 and CDR2 (germline): KGHSH, LQKENI. The CDR3 extends over 18 amino acids. This CDR3 is CASSALYLGDPENQPQHF. The CDR3 coding sequence is TGTGCCAGCTCGGCTTTGTATTTGGGGGACCCAGAAAATCAGCCCCAGCATTTT. Complete variable domain (other parts from reference TRBV18 and TRBJ1-5): NAGVMQNPRHLVRRRGQEARLRCSPMKGHSHVYWYRQLPEEGLKFMVYLQKENIIDESGMPKERFSAEFPKEGPSILRIQQVVRGDSAAYFCASSALYLGDPENQPQHFGDGTRLSIL.

The J gene is TRBJ2-5, the V gene TRBV7-9; D is ambiguous. CDR1 and CDR2 (germline): SEHNR, FQNEAQ (reference sequence). The CDR3 has 11 amino acids. Trimming left V 3 bases short and J 5 bases short, with 4 bases between. The CDR3 loop reads CASSFDETQYF. For the CDR3, the DNA is TGTGCCAGCAGCTTTGATGAGACCCAGTACTTC.

This sequence joins TRBV13 and TRBJ2-5, with D possibly TRBD1 on 6 matching bases. CDR3 length equals 14 residues. V lost 1 base to trimming and J lost 2 bases, with 8 bases between them. Germline V lookup: CDR1 PRHDT, CDR2 FYEKMQ (reference sequence). Here the CDR3 DNA reads TGTGCCAGCAGCTTAGTGACAGGACAAGAGACCCAGTACTTC. Amino acids: CASSLVTGQETQYF.

This clone was counted only a few times. Other DNA sequences of this sample code for an identical CDR3. V gene TRBV9 combines with J gene TRBJ1-1; 9 nucleotides line up with TRBD1. J lost 5 bases, V lost 0 bases, and 5 bases had no gene match. Germline loops: CDR1 SGDLS, CDR2 YYNGEE. This CDR3 has 15 amino acids. The CDR3 spells CASSVGGQGGTEAFF. CDR3 in DNA: TGTGCCAGCAGCGTAGGGGGACAGGGAGGGACTGAAGCTTTCTTT.

V and J are TRBV9 and TRBJ2-1; D unclear. Trimming took off 3 bases at V and 0 bases at J, with 4 bases between the two ends. Germline values: CDR1 SGDLS, CDR2 YYNGEE. The CDR3 consists of 13 residues. CDR3 nucleotides: TGTGCCAGCAGCGCCCTCTCCTACAATGAGCAGTTCTTC. It yields the protein CASSALSYNEQFF.

V and J are TRBV2 and TRBJ2-7, with 9 bases matching TRBD1. The CDR3 spans 15 residues. Germline values: CDR1 SNHLY, CDR2 FYNNEI. V lost 2 bases to trimming and J lost 3 bases; unmatched junction nucleotides: 5. CDR3: CASSEWGQGHYEQYF. CDR3 bases: TGTGCCAGCAGTGAATGGGGACAGGGTCACTACGAGCAGTACTTC.

This chain links TRBV11-1 with TRBJ1-2; a possible D gene is TRBD1 (6 bases). This CDR3 is 15 amino acids long. CDR1 is SGHAT and CDR2 is FQDESV in the germline V gene (reference sequence). V lost 2 bases to trimming and J lost 5 bases, with 15 bases between them. The DNA of the CDR3 is TGTGCCAGCAGCTTAAGGGGGGCCCCCGGATATGGCTACACCTTC. This sequence encodes CASSLRGAPGYGYTF.